This T cell receptor (beta chain) was sequenced during a study of shared T cell receptors in the human thymus. Some clones are missing from TCRdb's copy, which holds only in-frame ones; the method was immunoSEQ multiplex PCR. The sample lists over 450,000 clones, around 82% occurring once. Trimming removed 2 bases at V and 3 bases at J, with 9 bases between. Germline lookup yields CDR1 SGHRS and CDR2 YFSETQ. The CDR3 contains 14 residues. The sample was also reused in another study, on human thymus T cells. This second study notes: Thymic tissue was derived from resections collected during corrective heart surgery. Apparent bias marked the V and J gene usage of thymic and blood repertoires. Thymic repertoires from unrelated individuals overlapped highly, related research reported.

The chain uses TRBV5-1 and TRBJ2-1, with D tentatively TRBD2 (6 bases). This sequence was found in a boy under three years old with a congenital heart defect. Sequencing used thymocytes. CDR3 sequence (DNA): TGCGCCAGCAGCTTTCCTAGCGACTACAATGAGCAGTTCTTC. Its protein is CASSFPSDYNEQFF.